The 22 T cell receptor beta chains reported below all come from one sample, sequenced in a study of cytomegalovirus exposure and HLA in healthy donors. Primers for the PCR totalled 60 Vbeta and 13 Jbeta. The repertoire was sequenced with immunoSEQ multiplex PCR; TCRdb's copy has only in-frame clones and lacks some. The table records 200,000 to 250,000 clones, roughly 80% of them present only once. Sequenced material: PBMCs. The source is a woman between 40 and 55 years old in good health and CMV-seropositive.

The rearrangement uses TRBV7-2 and TRBJ2-2; D gene unclear. CDR3 length: 15 residues. Per germline, CDR1 SGHTA and CDR2 FQGNSA. Trimming left V 2 bases short and J 1 base short, with 8 bases between. The DNA of the CDR3 is TGTGCCAGCAGCTTACAGAGACAGAACACCGGGGAGCTGTTTTTT. It yields the protein CASSLQRQNTGELFF.

The chain has TRBV10-3 and TRBJ2-3; D might be TRBD2 (6 bases). CDR1 is ENHRY and CDR2 is SYGVKD in the germline V gene. The CDR3 runs to 16 residues. V shed 2 bases and J shed 5 bases, with 17 bases lying between them. CDR3 coding DNA: TGTGCCATCAGTGAGCCGGGACCCTCCGGGGGAGATACGCAGTATTTT. Protein: CAISEPGPSGGDTQYF.

This rearrangement joins TRBV19 to TRBJ1-1; D may be TRBD1 (6 bases). V was clipped by 4 bases and J by 0 bases, with 9 bases between them. The germline V gene encodes CDR1 LNHDA and CDR2 SQIVND (reference sequence). The length of the CDR3 is 14 residues. DNA of the CDR3: TGTGCCAGTAGTACCAACAGGGTGAACACTGAAGCTTTCTTT. Protein product: CASSTNRVNTEAFF. The full variable domain, in which reference TRBV19 and TRBJ1-1 provide the parts outside the CDR3, is DGGITQSPKYLFRKEGQNVTLSCEQNLNHDAMYWYRQDPGQGLRLIYYSQIVNDFQKGDIAEGYSVSREKKESFPLTVTSAQKNPTAFYLCASSTNRVNTEAFFGQGTRLTVV.

This clone came up once. V gene TRBV7-2 combines with J gene TRBJ2-1; 7 nucleotides match TRBD1. CDR1 and CDR2 from the germline V gene are SGHTA and FQGNSA. The CDR3 loop spans 15 amino acids. The junction had 10 bases not matched to a gene; V was cut back by 5 bases and J by 6 bases. CDR3: CASSPVGTGVNEQFF. The CDR3 DNA is TGTGCCAGCAGCCCAGTGGGTACAGGGGTCAATGAGCAGTTCTTC.

The chain recombines TRBV30 with TRBJ1-2, with 7 bases identical to TRBD1. The CDR3 has 13 residues. V was clipped by 2 bases and J by 8 bases; unmatched bases: 8. In germline, CDR1 is GTSNPN, CDR2 SVGIG (reference sequence). The CDR3 sequence: CAWSRQGSDGYTF. Here the CDR3 DNA reads TGTGCCTGGAGTCGACAGGGTAGCGACGGCTACACCTTC.

J is TRBJ2-2 and V is TRBV9; D gene uncertain. The CDR3 runs 12 residues. V lost 3 bases, J lost 6 bases, and 6 bases lay in between. CDR1 and CDR2 (germline): SGDLS, YYNGEE. In DNA, the CDR3 is TGTGCCAGCAGCGCAGATGCCGGGGAGCTGTTTTTT. Amino acid sequence: CASSADAGELFF.

The V call is TRBV4-3, the J call TRBJ2-1; 7 bases line up with TRBD1. Germline-derived CDR1 and CDR2 are LGHNA and YSLEER. The V and J ends lost 1 base and 2 bases, in that order; junction bases with no gene match: 5. The CDR3 length is 16 residues. CDR3 amino acids: CASSQAQTGTYNEQFF. The DNA of the CDR3 is TGCGCCAGCAGCCAAGCCCAGACAGGGACCTACAATGAGCAGTTCTTC.

CDR3 sequence (DNA): TGTGCCAGCAGTGACGCGGGCGTAGGTGGCTACACCTTC. It yields the protein CASSDAGVGGYTF. The chain combines TRBV6-4 with TRBJ1-2; D is uncertain. Germline assignment: CDR1 MRHNA and CDR2 SNTAGT. Trimming cost V 2 bases and J 7 bases, with 11 bases left between them. The CDR3 sequence is 13 residues long.

DNA for the CDR3: TGTGCCTTTCAGCGGGAAGACACAGATACGCAGTATTTT. Translating gives CAFQREDTDTQYF. The rearrangement uses TRBV30 and TRBJ2-3, with 7 bases matching TRBD2. Germline V gives CDR1 GTSNPN, CDR2 SVGIG (reference sequence). V trimming: 7 bases; J trimming: 2 bases; junction bases outside the gene matches: 6. This CDR3 is built from 13 residues.

The chain links TRBV19 to TRBJ1-2; 7 positions match TRBD1. The germline gives CDR1 LNHDA, CDR2 SQIVND (reference sequence). This CDR3 has 14 amino acids. Trimming took 5 bases from V and 6 from J; bases not matched to a gene: 9. The CDR3 region is CASSADREADGYTF. The CDR3 DNA follows: TGTGCCAGTAGTGCTGACAGGGAAGCGGATGGCTACACCTTC.

This chain links TRBV14 with TRBJ2-4; the D gene is possibly TRBD1 (6 bases). The CDR3 runs 14 residues. Germline V gene data show CDR1 as SGHDN and CDR2 as FVKESK. V dropped 3 bases and J dropped 4 bases, with 10 bases sitting between them. CDR3 sequence reads: CASSHRTGKNIQYF. For the CDR3, the DNA is TGTGCCAGCAGCCATCGAACAGGGAAAAACATTCAGTACTTC.

In the case of this clone: Compared with germline, one end of the junction differs, possibly owing to a read error. The rearrangement uses TRBV7-9 and TRBJ1-6; D might be TRBD1 (5 bases). The germline CDR1 and CDR2 sequences are SEHNR and FQNEAQ (reference sequence). The CDR3 runs to 14 residues. Here the CDR3 DNA reads TGTTCCAGCAGCTACGTGGGGGGTAATTCACCCCTCCACTTT. Translation gives CSSSYVGGNSPLHF.

A note on this clone: At one end the junction does not follow the germline gene, possibly because of a read error. J is TRBJ1-2 and V is TRBV28; D unresolved. The germline V gene has CDR1 MDHEN and CDR2 SYDVKM. CDR3 size: 13 residues. CDR3 sequence (DNA): TGTGCCAGCAGTTTAGCCAGAGAGGAGGTACTTCCCTTC. It translates to CASSLAREEVLPF.

On this clone itself: One end of the junction fails to match germline, which may point to a read error. Within the sample, other DNA sequences also encode this same CDR3. The rearrangement uses TRBV15 and TRBJ1-2; D is undetermined. The CDR3 consists of 15 residues. The germline V gene has CDR1 LNHNV and CDR2 YYDKDF (reference sequence). The CDR3 loop reads CATSRDYGVGDGYTF. The CDR3 coding sequence is TGTGCCACTAGCAGAGATTACGGGGTGGGTGATGGCTACACCTTC.

Notes on this clone: The sample has other DNA sequences that encode this CDR3 too. The chain combines TRBV10-1 with TRBJ2-3, with 7 positions matching TRBD2. The CDR3 totals 14 residues. V lost 4 bases to trimming and J lost 4 bases; unmatched junction nucleotides: 5. Germline CDR1 and CDR2: WNHNN and SYGVQD (reference sequence). The CDR3 reads CASSGAGVSDTQYF. The CDR3 DNA follows: TGCGCCAGCAGTGGGGCGGGAGTCTCAGATACGCAGTATTTT.

The table lists this clone with a few counts. This rearrangement joins TRBV19 to TRBJ1-2, with 12 bases matching TRBD1. Trimming cost V 5 bases and J 3 bases; bases outside gene matches: 10. The CDR3 has 17 amino acids. Germline V gene data show CDR1 as LNHDA and CDR2 as SQIVND (reference sequence). The CDR3, as DNA: TGTGCCAGTAGTCGGACCGGGACAGGGGGCCTCTACTATGGCTACACCTTC. This sequence encodes CASSRTGTGGLYYGYTF.

The chain carries TRBV19 and TRBJ1-6, with 7 bases matching TRBD1. Trimming cost V 4 bases and J 10 bases; bases outside gene matches: 7. The CDR3 contains 14 residues. Germline V lookup: CDR1 LNHDA, CDR2 SQIVND (reference sequence). CDR3 DNA: TGTGCCAGTAGTAGGAGCGACAGGGAATCACCCCTCCACTTT. Protein product: CASSRSDRESPLHF.

The chain is built from TRBV10-3 and TRBJ2-5; 9 nucleotides line up with TRBD1. The CDR3 covers 14 residues. The V segment lost 6 bases and the J segment 4 bases; nucleotides outside the gene matches: 6. Germline V gene lookup returns CDR1 ENHRY and CDR2 SYGVKD. In DNA, the CDR3 is TGTGCCATCAGGGGACAGGGTTCGGGAGAGACCCAGTACTTC. Amino acid sequence: CAIRGQGSGETQYF.

Concerning this clone itself: The limits of the CDR3 on the DNA are not certain, so only TCRdb's listed CDR3 is given. This chain uses TRBV7-3 with TRBJ2-3; the D call of TRBD2 is as the table states it, not checked on the DNA. The CDR3 is 15 amino acids in total, end residues counted. CDR1 SGHTA and CDR2 FQGTGA come from the germline V gene. CDR3 region: CASSLWASGTDTPHF.

The rearrangement links TRBV2 to TRBJ2-3, with D possibly TRBD2 on 6 matching bases. Germline V gene lookup returns CDR1 SNHLY and CDR2 FYNNEI. The CDR3 spans 16 residues. V was pared by 5 bases and J by 2 bases, with 17 bases between. CDR3 bases: TGTGCCAGCAGTCCCGCCTCGGGACTGTCCACAGATACGCAGTATTTT. Residues: CASSPASGLSTDTQYF.

The CDR3 region is CASSPPGPEAFF. Written as DNA, the CDR3 is TGTGCCAGCTCACCACCGGGGCCTGAAGCTTTCTTT. The chain uses TRBV18 and TRBJ1-1; D perhaps matches TRBD1 (5 bases). In germline, CDR1 is KGHSH, CDR2 LQKENI. V lost 0 bases, J lost 6 bases, and 5 bases lay in between. There are 12 residues in the CDR3.

J is TRBJ2-7 and V is TRBV27; 7 nucleotides line up with TRBD1. Germline values: CDR1 MNHEY, CDR2 SMNVEV (reference sequence). CDR3 length: 15 residues. The V segment lost 6 bases and the J segment 2 bases; nucleotides outside the gene matches: 10. CDR3 nucleotide sequence: TGTGCCAGCAGACCACGACAGGGCACCGCCTACGAGCAGTACTTC. This codes for CASRPRQGTAYEQYF.